This T cell receptor (beta chain) was sequenced for a study of beta chain features in type 1 diabetes. Study-wide points: Among type 1 diabetes patients, VDJ junctions had fewer insertions and more deletions.

This clone was detected a few times. The antigen remains undetermined. As every portion of the isolated RNA was reverse transcribed, the sequencing read expressed TCRB transcripts. Assay: immunoSEQ multiplex PCR; the TCRdb copy retains only in-frame clones and omits some. The data show about 230,000 clones, 9.6% seen once. Trimming left V 4 bases short and J 7 bases short, with 11 bases between. The CDR3 has 13 amino acids. From germline, CDR1 is LNHDA and CDR2 SQIVND (reference sequence). This chain links TRBV19 with TRBJ1-5; D is uncertain. Input material: naive CD4+ T cells from blood. This TCR came from a woman between 18 and 29 years old in good health. The CDR3 DNA is TGTGCCAGTAGTACCCAAGACGGGCAGCCCCAGCATTTT. Its protein product is CASSTQDGQPQHF.